This T cell receptor (beta chain) comes out of a study of cytomegalovirus exposure and HLA in healthy donors. Study-level results: Previous analysis showed most TCR beta V segments were productive about 90% or about 30% of the time. A later analysis found common viral pathogens apparently linked to several of the most significant clusters.

As to this clone: What it binds is unknown.

Researchers ran the PCR with 60 Vbeta and 13 Jbeta primers. The protocol was immunoSEQ multiplex PCR, while the TCRdb copy is restricted to in-frame clones and leaves out a portion. The table shows around 120,000 clones, with around 83% occurring only once. In nominal health when sampled, donors likely had unrecorded immune exposures nonetheless. Germline V gives CDR1 SQVTM, CDR2 ANQGSEA. This CDR3 comprises 15 residues. V was pared by 4 bases and J by 0 bases, with 14 bases between. The chain has TRBV29-1 and TRBJ2-3; possible D gene TRBD2, 6 bases. Material for sequencing was PBMCs. This clonotype was obtained from a girl aged 2-10 years in good health and CMV-seronegative. CDR3 protein: CSVVIAETSTDTQYF. The DNA of the CDR3 is TGCAGCGTTGTTATAGCGGAGACTAGCACAGATACGCAGTATTTT.